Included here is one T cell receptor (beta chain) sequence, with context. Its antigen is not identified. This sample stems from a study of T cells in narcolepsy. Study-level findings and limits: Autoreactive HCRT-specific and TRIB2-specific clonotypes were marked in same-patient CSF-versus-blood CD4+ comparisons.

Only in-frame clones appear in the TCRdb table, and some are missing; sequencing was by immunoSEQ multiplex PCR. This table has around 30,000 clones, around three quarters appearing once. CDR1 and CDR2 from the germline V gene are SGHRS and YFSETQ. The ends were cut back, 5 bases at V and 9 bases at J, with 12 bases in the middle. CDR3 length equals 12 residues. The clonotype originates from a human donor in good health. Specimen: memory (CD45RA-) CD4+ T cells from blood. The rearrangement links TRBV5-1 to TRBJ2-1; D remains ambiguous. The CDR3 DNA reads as TGCGCCAGCAGGGACGCAGACGGTGAGCAGTTCTTC. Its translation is CASRDADGEQFF.